This T cell receptor beta chain stems from a study of T cell changes during pregnancy in multiple sclerosis. V gave up 4 bases and J gave up 0 bases, with 15 bases separating them. The CDR3 is 16 residues long. CDR1 is MDHEN and CDR2 is SYDVKM in the germline V gene. The repertoire was sequenced with immunoSEQ multiplex PCR; TCRdb's copy has only in-frame clones and lacks some. This table holds around 100,000 clones, about nine tenths found once. This specimen consisted of peripheral blood, obtained after pregnancy. The clonotype was recovered from a female donor with multiple sclerosis, enrolled in a pregnancy study. The rearrangement joins TRBV28 to TRBJ1-1, with D perhaps matching TRBD1 (6 bases). The CDR3 protein is CASSSQGTFMNTEAFF. The CDR3 DNA is TGTGCCAGCAGTTCCCAGGGGACGTTCATGAACACTGAAGCTTTCTTT.